Below, one T cell receptor beta chain is given with its context. Its antigen is unidentified. This sample is drawn from a study of shared clonotypes between healthy human individuals. Findings and limits, study-wide: Naive subsets, compared against memory subsets, generally had larger estimated richness values.

The CDR3 has 14 amino acids. V was pared by 3 bases and J by 7 bases, with 7 bases of the junction left unmatched. Germline-derived CDR1 and CDR2 are MDHEN and SYDVKM. Once extracted for a subset, genomic DNA was divided evenly among several immunoSEQ plates. The DNA input per sorted-subset replicate PCR was 200 ng, corresponding to some 33,000 T cell genomes. Sequencing was performed with immunoSEQ multiplex PCR; in TCRdb, only in-frame clones are kept and a portion is missing. Among some 2.3 million clones listed, approximately 93% were seen once. All donors were Caucasian adults living in Nashville, Tennessee.

The sequencing sample was made of naive CD4+ T cells from PBMCs. Noted subset: CD45RA+ positively selected. The receptor's source is a man aged 18 to 29 in good health. Some clones in this sample may be carry-over from other donors' samples. V gene TRBV28 combines with J gene TRBJ2-3, with TRBD1 matching 7 bases. In nucleotides, the CDR3 is TGTGCCAGCAGTTTTGGACAGGCCCCCCATACGCAGTATTTT. Amino acid sequence: CASSFGQAPHTQYF.